The 15 T cell receptor beta chains below come from one sample, sequenced in a study of T cells expressing NK-cell markers. TCRdb derives one entry per CDR3 protein from the 5' RACE reads, leaving out DNA. Its listing shows hundreds of thousands of distinct CDR3 sequences. Material: blood T cells: a sorted CD56 or NKG2C T cell subset, CD4+ or CD8+ T cells, or bulk PBMC T cells (not recorded which). These receptors came from a man aged 18 to 29 in good health.

The gene calls are TRBV2 and TRBJ2-7; TCRdb proposes TRBD1, but this gene call is untestable without DNA. The germline gives CDR1 SNHLY, CDR2 FYNNEI. The CDR3 consists of 15 residues. CDR3 sequence reads: CALTGTGGSSYEQYF.

The rearrangement uses TRBV12-3 or TRBV12-4 and TRBJ2-1; TCRdb's D call, TRBD2, is unchecked because there is no DNA. The CDR3 is 15 amino acids. CDR3 sequence reads: CASRPTRDIYNEQFF.

The V gene is TRBV4-1, the J gene TRBJ2-4; checking the TCRdb D call of TRBD2 is not possible without DNA. Looked up from germline, CDR1 is MGHRA and CDR2 is YSYEKL. The CDR3 has 17 amino acids. This chain's CDR3 is CASSLGLAGGPKNIQYF.

The V call is TRBV5-1, the J call TRBJ2-1. The CDR3 totals 15 residues. The germline CDR1 and CDR2 sequences are SGHRS and YFSETQ. Here the CDR3 reads CASSLGGEYYNEQFF. The full variable domain, rest sourced from reference TRBV5-1 and TRBJ2-1, is KAGVTQTPRYLIKTRGQQVTLSCSPISGHRSVSWYQQTPGQGLQFLFEYFSETQRNKGNFPGRFSGRQFSNSRSEMNVSTLELGDSALYLCASSLGGEYYNEQFFGPGTRLTVL.

The rearrangement joins TRBV11-2 to TRBJ1-1; the D call of TRBD1 rests on TCRdb alone, since no DNA is present to check it. The germline CDR1 and CDR2 sequences are SGHAT and FQNNGV. CDR3 length: 16 amino acids. CDR3 in amino acids: CASSSRPLEGNTEAFF.

This chain connects TRBV29-1 to TRBJ2-7. The CDR3 sequence is 14 residues long. The V gene's germline CDR1 is SQVTM and CDR2 ANQGSEA. The CDR3 reads CSVVGRRSPYEQYF.

This chain connects TRBV7-6 to TRBJ1-5; checking the TCRdb D call of TRBD1 is not possible without DNA. Germline CDR1 SGHVS, CDR2 FNYEAQ. This CDR3 region has 15 residues. The CDR3 sequence: CASSPSGGSHQPQHF. Drawing the rest from reference TRBV7-6 and TRBJ1-5, the complete variable domain is GAGVSQSPRYKVTKRGQDVALRCDPISGHVSLYWYRQALGQGPEFLTYFNYEAQQDKSGLPNDRFSAERPEGSISTLTIQRTEQRDSAMYRCASSPSGGSHQPQHFGDGTRLSIL.

The CDR3 loop reads CASSYGTSTQITDTQYF. The chain links TRBV6-5 to TRBJ2-3; with no DNA, the TCRdb D assignment of TRBD2 cannot be verified. The length of the CDR3 is 17 residues. From germline, CDR1 is MNHEY and CDR2 SVGAGI.

The chain recombines TRBV5-1 with TRBJ2-1; TCRdb returns TRBD1, unconfirmable since there is no DNA. The CDR3 totals 16 residues. Germline V gene lookup returns CDR1 SGHRS and CDR2 YFSETQ. The chain's CDR3 is CASSFGGASSYNEQFF.

CDR3 residues: CASSPFLLTSYEQYF. This chain joins TRBV27 and TRBJ2-7. The germline gives CDR1 MNHEY, CDR2 SMNVEV (reference sequence). CDR3 length equals 15 residues.

V is TRBV6-2 or TRBV6-3 and J is TRBJ2-1; absent DNA, TCRdb's TRBD1 call cannot be checked. CDR1 is MNHEY, CDR2 SVGEGT, per germline. This CDR3 contains 15 residues. The CDR3 is CASRRQGANYNEQFF.

The chain is built from TRBV29-1 and TRBJ2-5; TCRdb gives TRBD2 as the D gene, but with no DNA this cannot be confirmed. The CDR3 is made up of 16 amino acids. Germline CDR1 is SQVTM and CDR2 is ANQGSEA. The CDR3 is CSVYVEGGLYQETQYF.

J is TRBJ2-1 and V is TRBV7-9; TCRdb picks TRBD2, but there is no DNA to check that call. Germline V CDR1 and CDR2: SEHNR, FQNEAQ (reference sequence). CDR3 length: 17 residues. The CDR3 spells CASSSTTSGRFYNEQFF.

J is TRBJ2-5 and V is TRBV30; TCRdb proposes TRBD1, but this gene call is untestable without DNA. Germline V gives CDR1 GTSNPN, CDR2 SVGIG (reference sequence). The CDR3 extends over 14 amino acids. The CDR3 reads CAESPGQDQETQYF.

This chain joins TRBV5-4 and TRBJ2-1; TCRdb returns TRBD1, unconfirmable since there is no DNA. This CDR3 contains 13 residues. CDR1 and CDR2 (germline): SGHNT, YYREEE (reference sequence). CDR3 residues: CASSRKTANEQFF.